This entry concerns a single TCR beta chain. The antigen is not known. The sample originates from a study of shared clonotypes between healthy human individuals. The CDR3 extends over 13 amino acids. CDR1 is SGHAT and CDR2 is FQNNGV in the germline V gene. V lost 6 bases, J lost 6 bases, and 14 bases lay in between. The method was immunoSEQ multiplex PCR; TCRdb's version includes in-frame clones alone and lacks a portion of them. The data contain roughly 660,000 clones, 90% of them seen just once; the ten biggest clones take up more than 30%. Findings of the study overall: Several donors held about 5% of naive CD4 clonotypes in common. An expected dependence of interdonor clonotype sharing on sequencing depth was noted.

Source material: memory CD8+ T cells from PBMCs. The subset is: CD45RO+ cells pooled with CCR7-negative TemRA cells. The chain uses TRBV11-2 and TRBJ1-2, with D possibly matching TRBD1 (5 bases). The source is a man younger than 35 in good health. Some clones in this sample may be carry-over from other donors' samples. This chain's CDR3 is CASSPTEGDGYTF. The CDR3 DNA follows: TGTGCCAGCAGTCCGACAGAAGGGGATGGCTACACCTTC.